This TCR beta chain derives from a study of OX40 agonist ivuxolimab in advanced cancers. Study-level information: Partial responses were recorded for three patients, including one with hepatocellular carcinoma and two with cutaneous melanoma. Overall study results and limits: Expanded clones were, on average, more numerous in CD8+ T cells than in CD4+. Among the nonresponders, some also had low normalized T-cell clonal expansion.

V was shortened by 1 base and J by 9 bases, with 13 bases between the two germline ends. The CDR3 extends over 13 amino acids. Germline V gives CDR1 SGHTA, CDR2 FQGNSA. Libraries were prepared by immunoSEQ multiplex PCR; TCRdb keeps only in-frame clonotypes and omits some of them. This table holds approximately 92,000 clones, 84% found once. This clone was counted between two and nine times. Its specificity is unknown. The origin of this receptor is an adult with an advanced solid tumor such as melanoma, head and neck, liver or kidney cancer. Material: CD4+ or CD8+ T cells sorted from blood, obtained in a trial of the OX40 agonist ivuxolimab. This rearrangement joins TRBV7-2 to TRBJ2-7, with D possibly TRBD2 on 5 matching bases. The CDR3 reads CASSLEGARGQYF. DNA for the CDR3: TGTGCCAGCAGCTTAGAGGGTGCCCGGGGGCAGTACTTC. Drawing the rest from reference TRBV7-2 and TRBJ2-7, the complete variable domain is GAGVSQSPSNKVTEKGKDVELRCDPISGHTALYWYRQSLGQGLEFLIYFQGNSAPDKSGLPSDRFSAERTGGSVSTLTIQRTQQEDSAVYLCASSLEGARGQYFGPGTRLTVT.